These 3 T cell receptor beta chains were all obtained from the same sample, sequenced in a study of beta chain features in type 1 diabetes. Investigators reverse transcribed all isolated RNA, so they sequenced expressed TCRB transcripts. Assay: immunoSEQ multiplex PCR; the TCRdb copy retains only in-frame clones and omits some. The sample holds 140,000 to 150,000 clones, roughly 48% seen once. Sample: Tregs from blood. The receptor set was obtained from a man younger than 35 in good health.

The V call is TRBV7-2, the J call TRBJ2-3, with no clear D. The ends were cut back, 3 bases at V and 4 bases at J, with 8 bases in the middle. The CDR3 length is 13 residues. From germline, CDR1 is SGHTA and CDR2 FQGNSA. The CDR3: CASSFSLSDTQYF. CDR3 coding DNA: TGTGCCAGCAGCTTCTCCCTATCAGATACGCAGTATTTT. Filled out from reference TRBV7-2 and TRBJ2-3, the complete variable domain reads GAGVSQSPSNKVTEKGKDVELRCDPISGHTALYWYRQSLGQGLEFLIYFQGNSAPDKSGLPSDRFSAERTGGSVSTLTIQRTQQEDSAVYLCASSFSLSDTQYFGPGTRLTVL.

In its sample, this clone was seen a few times. The V and J genes are TRBV7-8 and TRBJ2-4, with a tentative D call TRBD2 (5 bases). Trimming removed 2 bases from V and 0 bases from J, with 14 bases in between. CDR1 SGHVS and CDR2 FQNEAQ come from the germline V gene. CDR3 length: 17 residues. The CDR3 nucleotides read TGTGCCAGCAGCTTAAACCCGGGGATCCTAGCCAAAAACATTCAGTACTTC. This codes for CASSLNPGILAKNIQYF.

This clone occurred a few times. The rearrangement links TRBV28 to TRBJ2-2; possibly TRBD1 for D (6 bases). Trimming removed 3 bases from V and 5 bases from J, with 16 bases in between. Germline CDR1 is MDHEN and CDR2 is SYDVKM. The CDR3 spans 16 residues. This CDR3 is CASSLPQGPGTGELFF. DNA for the CDR3: TGTGCCAGCAGTTTGCCACAGGGTCCGGGGACCGGGGAGCTGTTTTTT.